The rows below give T cell receptor beta chains drawn from one sample of a study of PD-1 blockade in classical Hodgkin lymphoma. Sequenced by immunoSEQ multiplex PCR; TCRdb stores in-frame clones only, minus some. The table includes about 28,000 clones, roughly 78% detected once. The material sequenced was peripheral blood mononuclear cells (PBMCs), taken before the fourth cycle of nivolumab. Receptors originate from a human donor with classical Hodgkin lymphoma. The CDR3 runs from the conserved cysteine through the conserved F or W. A D gene is named only where the DNA matches it firmly. Expanded clones get a size class; other rows say once, few or many, or leave the size out.

j_call: TRBJ2-3
d_call: -
v_call: TRBV5-1
clone_size: few
cdr3_aa: CASSSLVTDTQYF
cdr3_nt: TGCGCCAGCAGCTCACTAGTTACAGATACGCAGTATTTT

j_call: TRBJ2-3
d_call: -
v_call: TRBV6-5
clone_size: -
cdr3_aa: CASSPGFYTQYF
cdr3_nt: TGTGCCAGCAGCCCAGGATTCTATACGCAGTATTTT

j_call: TRBJ2-1
d_call: -
v_call: TRBV7-2
clone_size: -
cdr3_aa: CASSLAKASYEQFF
cdr3_nt: TGTGCCAGCAGCTTAGCGAAGGCTAGCTATGAGCAGTTCTTC

j_call: TRBJ2-3
d_call: -
v_call: TRBV9
clone_size: -
cdr3_aa: CASSVVSGGDTQYF
cdr3_nt: TGTGCCAGCAGCGTAGTTTCAGGAGGAGATACGCAGTATTTT

j_call: TRBJ2-1
d_call: TRBD2
v_call: TRBV10-3
clone_size: -
cdr3_aa: CAISLTSGNNEQFF
cdr3_nt: TGTGCCATCAGTTTGACTAGCGGTAACAATGAGCAGTTCTTC

j_call: TRBJ2-4
d_call: -
v_call: TRBV30
clone_size: -
cdr3_aa: CAWAKDLAKNIQYF
cdr3_nt: TGTGCCTGGGCTAAGGACTTAGCCAAAAACATTCAGTACTTC

j_call: TRBJ2-1
d_call: TRBD2
v_call: TRBV7-9
clone_size: once
cdr3_aa: CASSLVSLAGVSSYNEQFF
cdr3_nt: TGTGCCAGCAGCTTAGTGTCGCTAGCGGGAGTTAGCTCCTACAATGAGCAGTTCTTC

j_call: TRBJ2-7
d_call: TRBD2
v_call: TRBV2
clone_size: -
cdr3_aa: CASSESISGSYLGEQYF
cdr3_nt: TGTGCCAGCAGTGAATCAATTAGCGGGAGTTACCTTGGTGAGCAGTACTTC

j_call: TRBJ2-7
d_call: TRBD2
v_call: TRBV29-1
clone_size: once
cdr3_aa: CSVRTSGDYEQYF
cdr3_nt: TGCAGCGTTCGGACTAGCGGTGACTACGAGCAGTACTTC

j_call: TRBJ2-5
d_call: -
v_call: TRBV5-1
clone_size: -
cdr3_aa: CASSLALTGIWQETQYF
cdr3_nt: TGCGCCAGCAGCTTGGCCCTTACAGGGATCTGGCAAGAGACCCAGTACTTC

j_call: TRBJ2-3
d_call: -
v_call: TRBV5-1
clone_size: -
cdr3_aa: CASSLDGVPLDTQYF
cdr3_nt: TGCGCCAGCAGCTTGGATGGGGTACCGCTAGATACGCAGTATTTT

j_call: TRBJ2-1
d_call: TRBD2
v_call: TRBV18
clone_size: -
cdr3_aa: CASSTSGNYNEQFF
cdr3_nt: TGTGCCAGCTCTACTAGCGGGAATTACAATGAGCAGTTCTTC

j_call: TRBJ2-3
d_call: TRBD2
v_call: TRBV7-9
clone_size: -
cdr3_aa: CASTLLADSTDTQYF
cdr3_nt: TGTGCCAGCACCCTGCTAGCGGACAGCACAGATACGCAGTATTTT

j_call: TRBJ2-3
d_call: -
v_call: TRBV11-3
clone_size: -
cdr3_aa: CASSFGSSTDTQYF
cdr3_nt: TGTGCCAGCAGCTTCGGGAGTAGCACAGATACGCAGTATTTT

j_call: TRBJ1-1
d_call: -
v_call: TRBV19
clone_size: -
cdr3_aa: CASSITLRYTEAFF
cdr3_nt: TGTGCCAGTAGTATAACTCTACGGTACACTGAAGCTTTCTTT

j_call: TRBJ1-1
d_call: -
v_call: TRBV11-2
clone_size: -
cdr3_aa: CATKRGGSTEAFF
cdr3_nt: TGTGCCACCAAACGAGGGGGTAGTACTGAAGCTTTCTTT